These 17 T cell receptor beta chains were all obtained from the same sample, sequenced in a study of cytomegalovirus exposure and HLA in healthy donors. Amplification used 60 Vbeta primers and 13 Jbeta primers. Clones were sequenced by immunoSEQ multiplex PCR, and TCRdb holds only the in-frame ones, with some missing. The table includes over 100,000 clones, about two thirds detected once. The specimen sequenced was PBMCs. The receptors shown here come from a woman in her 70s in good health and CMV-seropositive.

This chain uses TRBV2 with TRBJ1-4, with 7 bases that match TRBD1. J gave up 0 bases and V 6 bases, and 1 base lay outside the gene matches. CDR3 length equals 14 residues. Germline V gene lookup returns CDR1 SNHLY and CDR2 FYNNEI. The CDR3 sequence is CASRGTATNEKLFF. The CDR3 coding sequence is TGTGCCAGCAGGGGGACAGCAACTAATGAAAAACTGTTTTTT.

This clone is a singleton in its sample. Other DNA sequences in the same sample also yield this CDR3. The CDR3 is CASSQDGTSGGAYNEQFF. CDR3 nucleotides: TGCGCCAGCAGCCAAGATGGGACCAGCGGGGGGGCCTACAATGAGCAGTTCTTC. The chain links TRBV4-1 to TRBJ2-1; TRBD2 agrees at 10 bases. CDR3 length: 18 amino acids. Trimming at V came to 0 bases and at J to 2 bases, leaving 7 bases not matched to a gene. The V gene's germline CDR1 is MGHRA and CDR2 YSYEKL.

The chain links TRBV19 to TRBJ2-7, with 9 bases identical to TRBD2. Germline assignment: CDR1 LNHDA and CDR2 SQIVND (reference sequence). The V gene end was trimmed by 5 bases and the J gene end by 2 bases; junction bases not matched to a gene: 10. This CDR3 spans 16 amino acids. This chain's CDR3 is CASSGAGTSTTYEQYF. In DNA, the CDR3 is TGTGCCAGTAGTGGGGCCGGGACTAGCACCACCTACGAGCAGTACTTC.

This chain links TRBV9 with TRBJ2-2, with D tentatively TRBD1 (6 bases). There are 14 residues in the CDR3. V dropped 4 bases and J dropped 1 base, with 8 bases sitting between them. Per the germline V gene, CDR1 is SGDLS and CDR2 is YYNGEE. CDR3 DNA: TGTGCCAGCAGCACGACAGGGAACACCGGGGAGCTGTTTTTT. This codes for CASSTTGNTGELFF.

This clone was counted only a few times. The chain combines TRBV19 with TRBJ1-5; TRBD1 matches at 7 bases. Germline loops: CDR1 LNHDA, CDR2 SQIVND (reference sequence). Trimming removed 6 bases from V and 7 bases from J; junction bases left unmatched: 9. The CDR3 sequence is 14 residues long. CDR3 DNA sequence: TGTGCCAGTAGAGTTGGACAGGCTCGGCAGCCCCAGCATTTT. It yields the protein CASRVGQARQPQHF.

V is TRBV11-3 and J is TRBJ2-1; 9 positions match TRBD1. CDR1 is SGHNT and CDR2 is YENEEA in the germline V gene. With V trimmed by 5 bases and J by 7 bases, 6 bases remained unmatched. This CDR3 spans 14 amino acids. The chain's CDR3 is CASSPPTGGNEQFF. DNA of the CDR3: TGTGCCAGCAGCCCCCCGACAGGGGGGAATGAGCAGTTCTTC.

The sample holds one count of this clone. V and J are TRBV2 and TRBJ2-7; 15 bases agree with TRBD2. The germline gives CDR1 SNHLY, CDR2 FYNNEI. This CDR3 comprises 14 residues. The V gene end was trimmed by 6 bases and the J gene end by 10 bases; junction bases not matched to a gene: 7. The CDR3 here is CASRGLAGGPIQYF. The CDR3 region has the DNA TGTGCCAGCAGAGGACTAGCGGGGGGGCCGATTCAGTACTTC.

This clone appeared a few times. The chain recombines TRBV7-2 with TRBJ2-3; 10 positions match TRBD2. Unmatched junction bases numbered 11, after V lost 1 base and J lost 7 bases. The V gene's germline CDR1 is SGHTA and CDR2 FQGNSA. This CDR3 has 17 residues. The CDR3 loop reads CASSLEGSGGAGNTQYF. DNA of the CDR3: TGTGCCAGCAGCTTAGAAGGAAGCGGGGGGGCCGGAAATACGCAGTATTTT.

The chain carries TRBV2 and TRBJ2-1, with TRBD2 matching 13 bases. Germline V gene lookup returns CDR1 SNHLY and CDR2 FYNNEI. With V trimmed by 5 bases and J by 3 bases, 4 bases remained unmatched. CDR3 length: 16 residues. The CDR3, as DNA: TGTGCCAGCAGTTTCGGACTAGCGGGGGACTACAATGAGCAGTTCTTC. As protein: CASSFGLAGDYNEQFF.

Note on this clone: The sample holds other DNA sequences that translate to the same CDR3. CDR3 sequence: CAWILGLQGAGGQETQYF. CDR3 in DNA: TGTGCCTGGATTTTGGGGTTACAGGGGGCGGGGGGCCAAGAGACCCAGTACTTC. The chain carries TRBV30 and TRBJ2-5, with D perhaps TRBD1 (9 bases). The V end was cut by 4 bases, the J end by 1 base, with 25 bases between. Germline CDR1 GTSNPN, CDR2 SVGIG (reference sequence). This CDR3 spans 18 amino acids.

CDR3 amino acids: CSVEGQGYYGYTF. Written as DNA, the CDR3 is TGCAGCGTTGAAGGGCAGGGATACTATGGCTACACCTTC. The chain links TRBV29-1 to TRBJ1-2; a possible D gene is TRBD1 (5 bases). There are 13 residues in the CDR3. The germline V gene encodes CDR1 SQVTM and CDR2 ANQGSEA. Trimming pared 1 base from V and 3 bases from J, leaving 9 bases between.

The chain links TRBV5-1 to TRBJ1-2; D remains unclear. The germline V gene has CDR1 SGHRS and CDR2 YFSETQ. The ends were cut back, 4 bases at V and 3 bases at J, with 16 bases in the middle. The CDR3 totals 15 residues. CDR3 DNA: TGCGCCAGCAGCGACCGGAGTCGGAGGGACTATGGCTACACCTTC. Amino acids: CASSDRSRRDYGYTF.

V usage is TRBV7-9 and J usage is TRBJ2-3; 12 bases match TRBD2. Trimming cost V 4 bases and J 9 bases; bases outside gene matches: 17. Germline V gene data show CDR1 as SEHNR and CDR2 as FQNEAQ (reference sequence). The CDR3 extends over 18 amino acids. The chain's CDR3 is CASSSQTSGGPLGGTQYF. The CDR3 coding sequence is TGTGCCAGCAGCTCCCAGACTAGCGGGGGCCCGTTGGGAGGAACGCAGTATTTT.

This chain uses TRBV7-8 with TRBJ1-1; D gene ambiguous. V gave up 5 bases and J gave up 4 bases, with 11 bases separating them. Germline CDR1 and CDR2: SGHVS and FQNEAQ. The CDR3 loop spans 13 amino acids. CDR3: CASSPKTGTEAFF. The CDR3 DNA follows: TGTGCCAGCAGCCCAAAAACGGGCACTGAAGCTTTCTTT.

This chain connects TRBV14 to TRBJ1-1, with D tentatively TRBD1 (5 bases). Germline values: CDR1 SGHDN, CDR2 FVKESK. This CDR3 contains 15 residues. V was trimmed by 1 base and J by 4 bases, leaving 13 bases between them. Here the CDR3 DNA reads TGTGCCAGCAGCCAAGCGCTCGGGGGGATCACTGAAGCTTTCTTT. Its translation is CASSQALGGITEAFF.

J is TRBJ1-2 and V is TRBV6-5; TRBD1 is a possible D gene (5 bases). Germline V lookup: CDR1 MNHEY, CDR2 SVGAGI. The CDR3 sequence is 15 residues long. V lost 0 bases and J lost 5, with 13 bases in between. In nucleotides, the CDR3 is TGTGCCAGCAGTTACTCCAGGGATTCACCTTATGGCTACACCTTC. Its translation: CASSYSRDSPYGYTF.

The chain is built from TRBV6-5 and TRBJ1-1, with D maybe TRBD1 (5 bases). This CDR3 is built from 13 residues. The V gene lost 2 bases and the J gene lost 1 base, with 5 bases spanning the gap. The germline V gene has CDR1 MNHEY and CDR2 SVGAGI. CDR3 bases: TGTGCCAGCAGTTACGACAGGAACACTGAAGCTTTCTTT. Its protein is CASSYDRNTEAFF.